A selection of T cell receptor beta chains follows, all from one sample in a study of blood T cell repertoires in COVID-19. Profiled with immunoSEQ multiplex PCR; TCRdb holds only in-frame clones, not every one. This table has 90,000 to 130,000 clones, around four fifths appearing once. The sample comprised peripheral blood. The receptor source for this set is a man aged 65 to 85 with acute or convalescent COVID-19. Both conserved end residues are part of each CDR3. D genes are given only for firm matches. Clone size appears in some rows only: once, few, many, or a class for an expanded clone.

v_gene,d_gene,abundance,j_gene,CDR3nt,CDR3aa
TRBV6-5,-,-,TRBJ2-5,TGTGCCAGCACCCCCCCTGGGGGGGGCTTAGAGACCCAGTACTTC,CASTPPGGGLETQYF
TRBV9,TRBD2,once,TRBJ2-3,TGTGCCAGCAGCGCCGCGAGCGGGAGCTCAGATACGCAGTATTTT,CASSAASGSSDTQYF
TRBV14,TRBD2,-,TRBJ2-3,TGTGCCAGCAGGAGAGCGGGAGTGTCAGATACGCAGTATTTT,CASRRAGVSDTQYF
TRBV28,TRBD1,-,TRBJ2-5,TGTGCCAGCAGCCCCCCCGGGACAGGGAAAGAGACCCAGTACTTC,CASSPPGTGKETQYF
TRBV6-5,TRBD1,-,TRBJ2-3,TGTGCCAGCAGAAGACAGGGGACAGATACGCAGTATTTT,CASRRQGTDTQYF
TRBV3-1/TRBV3-2,TRBD2,-,TRBJ2-5,TGTGCCAGCAGCCCCGGACTAGGTGGGGTTGGAGAGACCCAGTACTTC,CASSPGLGGVGETQYF
TRBV6-5,-,-,TRBJ1-5,TGTGCCAGCAGTTCCGGAACAGGACCTCCCCTTCAGCATTTT,CASSSGTGPPLQHF
TRBV7-9,TRBD2,-,TRBJ2-7,TGTGCCAGCAACTTCGCGGGAGTCGGCGAGCAGTACTTC,CASNFAGVGEQYF
TRBV30,TRBD1,-,TRBJ2-7,TGTGCCTGGAGCAGGCAGGGGGCGTTCTACGAGCAGTACTTC,CAWSRQGAFYEQYF
TRBV15,-,few,TRBJ1-1,TGTGCCACCAGCAGAGATGCCCCTAAGGGGGGGACTGAAGCTTTCTTT,CATSRDAPKGGTEAFF
TRBV5-1,TRBD1,-,TRBJ1-1,TGCGCCAGCAGCTTGGGACAGGGTGGGACTGAAGCTTTCTTT,CASSLGQGGTEAFF
TRBV9,-,-,TRBJ2-1,TGTGCCAGCAGCTATGGCCTGGCGGATTCCTACAATGAGCAGTTCTTC,CASSYGLADSYNEQFF
TRBV12-5,-,once,TRBJ1-3,TGTGCTAGTGGTTCCGGACAGAGCTCTGGAAACACCATATATTTT,CASGSGQSSGNTIYF
TRBV4-2,TRBD1,-,TRBJ1-5,TGTGCCAGCAGTCGACAGGGGGATCAGCCCCAGCATTTT,CASSRQGDQPQHF
TRBV28,-,-,TRBJ1-2,TGTGCCAGCAGTTTTGGACAGAGCTATGGCTACACCTTC,CASSFGQSYGYTF
TRBV19,TRBD2,-,TRBJ2-4,TGTGCCAGTAGTCGGACTAGCGGGGGCCCCATTCAGTACTTC,CASSRTSGGPIQYF
TRBV21-1,-,-,TRBJ1-1,TGTGCCAGCAGCGAAAGGAGAAGTAGGAGTGTACCTGAGGGCACTGAAGCTTTCTTT,CASSERRSRSVPEGTEAFF
TRBV3-1/TRBV3-2,-,-,TRBJ2-6,TGTGCCAGCAGCCCGCGACAGGGACGGGGGTCTGGGGCCAACGTCCTGACTTTC,CASSPRQGRGSGANVLTF
TRBV6-5,TRBD2,-,TRBJ2-7,TGTGCCAGCAGAACGGGGGGGACGTACGAGCAGTACTTC,CASRTGGTYEQYF
TRBV28,-,-,TRBJ1-5,TGTGCCAGCAGCATCCGGCGGCAAAACAATCAGCCCCAGCATTTT,CASSIRRQNNQPQHF
TRBV6-1,-,-,TRBJ1-2,TGTGCCAGCAGTGAATTTAGGGGGGGCTCTAACTATGGCTACACCTTC,CASSEFRGGSNYGYTF
TRBV6-5,-,-,TRBJ1-4,TGTGCCAGCAGGACGGGACAAAATGAAAAACTGTTTTTT,CASRTGQNEKLFF
TRBV7-9,-,-,TRBJ2-7,TGTGCCAGCAGCCCCCCGGGACTGACGTACGAGCAGTACTTC,CASSPPGLTYEQYF
TRBV19,TRBD1,-,TRBJ1-1,TGTGCCAGTAGTATGAGGGACAGTATTATGAACACTGAAGCTTTCTTT,CASSMRDSIMNTEAFF
TRBV5-1,-,-,TRBJ1-6,TGCGCCAGCAGCTTGAACACAGGGAGTTCACCCCTCCACTTT,CASSLNTGSSPLHF
TRBV18,-,-,TRBJ2-3,TGTGCCAGCGCAAAAGGGGGTGGCACAGATACGCAGTATTTT,CASAKGGGTDTQYF
TRBV27,TRBD1,once,TRBJ1-6,TGTGCCAGCACCATTAGGGGGCCCCAAATTTCACCCCTCCACTTT,CASTIRGPQISPLHF
TRBV6-1,-,-,TRBJ1-2,TGTGCCAGCAGTGACCCGGGAACTTCTTATGGCTACACCTTC,CASSDPGTSYGYTF
TRBV5-6,-,-,TRBJ2-1,TGTGCCAGCAGCCGGCGGGGTCTCTCCTACAATGAGCAGTTCTTC,CASSRRGLSYNEQFF
TRBV5-1,-,-,TRBJ2-7,TGCGCCAGCAGCTTGGAAATGGGCAGGGGTGAGCAGTACTTC,CASSLEMGRGEQYF
TRBV6-2/TRBV6-3,-,-,TRBJ1-3,TGTGCCAGCAGTTACTCGGCGGGGTACTCTGGAAACACCATATATTTT,CASSYSAGYSGNTIYF
TRBV7-2,TRBD1,few,TRBJ1-5,TGTGCCAGCAGCTTAGAGGGGGCGCGCAATCAGCCCCAGCATTTT,CASSLEGARNQPQHF
TRBV3-1/TRBV3-2,TRBD2,-,TRBJ2-5,TGTGCCAGCAGCCTTGGGTTAGGCGGGAGGTACCAAGAGACCCAGTACTTC,CASSLGLGGRYQETQYF
TRBV5-1,-,once,TRBJ1-1,TGCGCCAGCAGCTTGGTGCAGGGGAAGGAGGCTGAAGCTTTCTTT,CASSLVQGKEAEAFF
TRBV19,TRBD1,-,TRBJ2-7,TGTGCCAGTAGTATTCCGGGACAGGGGGAGCAGTACTTC,CASSIPGQGEQYF
TRBV14,TRBD2,-,TRBJ2-2,TGTGCCAGCAGCCCGCGGGAGGCTCGAAACCTCGGGGAGCTGTTTTTT,CASSPREARNLGELFF
TRBV5-4,-,once,TRBJ2-2,TGTGCCAGCAGCTTGAATAGGAACACCGGGGAGCTGTTTTTT,CASSLNRNTGELFF
TRBV3-1/TRBV3-2,-,-,TRBJ2-2,TGTGCCAGCAGCTACTCGGGGACCGGGGAGCTGTTTTTT,CASSYSGTGELFF
TRBV28,TRBD1,-,TRBJ2-4,TGTGCCAGCAGTTCAGACAGGGGGCCAGTAGCCAAAAACATTCAGTACTTC,CASSSDRGPVAKNIQYF
TRBV10-3,-,-,TRBJ1-1,TGTGCCATCAGGCAGGCCTCCACTGAAGCTTTCTTT,CAIRQASTEAFF
TRBV19,TRBD1,-,TRBJ1-5,TGTGCCAGTAGTTCTCGCGACAGGGGTGGGGGTCAGCCCCAGCATTTT,CASSSRDRGGGQPQHF
TRBV29-1,TRBD1,few,TRBJ1-1,TGCAGCGTTGATGGGGAAGCAGGGGGCACTGAAGCTTTCTTT,CSVDGEAGGTEAFF
TRBV16,-,-,TRBJ2-3,TGTGCCAGCAGCCAACGGGGAACAGATACGCAGTATTTT,CASSQRGTDTQYF
TRBV5-6,TRBD2,-,TRBJ2-1,TGTGCCAGCAGCGCCCGACTAGCGGGGGCATACAATGAGCAGTTCTTC,CASSARLAGAYNEQFF
TRBV18,-,once,TRBJ2-3,TGTGCCAGCTCTAGGGGAGATACGCAGTATTTT,CASSRGDTQYF